These 4 T cell receptor beta chains came from one sample sequenced in a study of CD8+ T cells in alopecia areata. cDNA prepared by RNA extraction and subsequent reverse transcription served as the template for sequencing. Sequencing used immunoSEQ multiplex PCR; TCRdb keeps in-frame clones, though not all of them. The table has over 250,000 clones, about three fifths seen once. Treatment denoted: oral pan-JAK inhibitor, 5-10 mg twice daily. Sequenced material: CD4+ T cells sorted from blood, taken around week 52, from a patient treated with tofacitinib. The source is a human donor with alopecia areata.

This chain joins TRBV5-6 and TRBJ2-2; D uncertain. V was trimmed by 4 bases and J by 0 bases, leaving 7 bases between them. CDR1 is SGHDT and CDR2 is YYEEEE in the germline V gene. The CDR3 length is 14 residues. The CDR3 loop reads CASSAGPNTGELFF. CDR3 nucleotide sequence: TGTGCCAGCAGCGCCGGGCCGAACACCGGGGAGCTGTTTTTT.

The chain recombines TRBV10-3 with TRBJ2-7, with D perhaps matching TRBD1 or TRBD2 (7 bases each). The CDR3 totals 14 residues. Trimming removed 6 bases from V and 0 bases from J, with 12 bases in between. CDR1 ENHRY and CDR2 SYGVKD come from the germline V gene. For the CDR3, the DNA is TGTGCCATCAGAGAGCGGGACAGCTCCTACGAGCAGTACTTC. Translating it yields CAIRERDSSYEQYF.

The chain uses TRBV7-3 and TRBJ2-5, with TRBD1 identical over 8 bases. V shed 1 base, J shed 2 bases, and the junction held 6 bases outside the gene matches. CDR1 and CDR2 from the germline V gene are SGHTA and FQGTGA. This CDR3 has 16 residues. The chain's CDR3 is CASSLIPGGGQETQYF. As DNA, the CDR3 is TGTGCCAGCAGCTTAATCCCAGGGGGCGGTCAAGAGACCCAGTACTTC.

The chain uses TRBV14 and TRBJ1-4, with D uncertain. CDR1 SGHDN and CDR2 FVKESK come from the germline V gene. Trimming took 0 bases from V and 1 from J, leaving 12 bases between them. The CDR3 runs 17 residues. The chain's CDR3 is CASSQDRGWRTNEKLFF. In DNA, the CDR3 is TGTGCCAGCAGCCAAGATCGAGGTTGGCGAACTAATGAAAAACTGTTTTTT.